A single sample gave rise to the 6 T cell receptor beta chains below, sequenced in a study of T cells in Graves' hyperthyroidism and ophthalmopathy. Amplification yielded TCR beta CDR3 regions, with RNA transcripts as the source. Using the HTBI primer set, a first-round RT-PCR was run on the TCR CDR3. TCRdb re-derived calls from the multiplex PCR reads in MiXCR, one entry per CDR3 protein. The sample includes about 710,000 distinct CDR3 sequences, roughly 15% of them seen just once. Sequenced: blood. The receptors shown here come from a man between 18 and 29 years old with Graves' hyperthyroidism.

This clonotype occurred once. The chain carries TRBV10-3 and TRBJ2-1; the match to TRBD1 covers 9 bases. V lost 11 bases, J lost 10 bases, and 12 bases stayed unmatched. Germline CDR1 is ENHRY and CDR2 is SYGVKD. The CDR3 spans 13 residues. CDR3 protein: CAVHRDRDNEQFF. In nucleotides, the CDR3 is TGTGCCGTACACCGGGACAGGGATAACGAGCAGTTCTTC.

The sample holds a few counts of this clonotype. This sequence joins TRBV5-6 and TRBJ2-2; 10 positions agree with TRBD2. This CDR3 spans 15 amino acids. CDR1 is SGHDT, CDR2 YYEEEE, per germline. J gave up 5 bases and V 4 bases, and 5 bases lay outside the gene matches. The CDR3 region has the DNA TGTGCCAGCAGCCTTAGCGGGAGGTATACCGGGGAGCTGTTTTTT. Translated: CASSLSGRYTGELFF.

The chain is built from TRBV28 and TRBJ2-7; D is unresolved. Between the trimmed V and J ends, which lost 5 bases and 0 bases, there was a span of 11 bases. The CDR3 contains 14 residues. Germline V gene lookup returns CDR1 MDHEN and CDR2 SYDVKM. As DNA, the CDR3 is TGTGCCAGCAGTCAAGTGGCTAGCTCCTACGAGCAGTACTTC. This codes for CASSQVASSYEQYF.

This clonotype has a handful of counts. The CDR3, as DNA: TGTGCCAGCACCCCCACCCAGGCTGATGGCTACACCTTC. As protein: CASTPTQADGYTF. The chain carries TRBV14 and TRBJ1-2; D is unclear. Trimming removed 7 bases at V and 6 bases at J, with 15 bases between. The CDR3 has 13 residues. The germline gives CDR1 SGHDN, CDR2 FVKESK. The variable domain in full, completed from reference TRBV14 and TRBJ1-2, reads EAGVTQFPSHSVIEKGQTVTLRCDPISGHDNLYWYRRVMGKEIKFLLHFVKESKQDESGMPNNRFLAERTGGTYSTLKVQPAELEDSGVYFCASTPTQADGYTFGSGTRLTVV.

This clonotype came up many times. Here the CDR3 DNA reads TGTGCCAGCAGCTCCCCATTAGCGGGAGGGAGAGCTAGCACAGATACGCAGTATTTT. Its translation: CASSSPLAGGRASTDTQYF. This rearrangement joins TRBV12-3 or TRBV12-4 to TRBJ2-3, with 11 nucleotides matching TRBD2. Trimming took 6 bases from V and 0 from J; bases not matched to a gene: 14. The CDR3 consists of 19 residues.

Only a few counts were recorded for this clonotype. The chain links TRBV7-2 to TRBJ1-2; a possible D gene is TRBD1 (6 bases). The V gene's germline CDR1 is SGHTA and CDR2 FQGNSA. The CDR3 consists of 15 residues. Trimming shortened V by 5 bases and J by 4 bases, and 17 bases separated the two germline ends. CDR3: CASSQGAGAGYGYTF. CDR3 coding DNA: TGTGCCAGCAGCCAAGGGGCAGGGGCGGGCTATGGCTACACCTTC.